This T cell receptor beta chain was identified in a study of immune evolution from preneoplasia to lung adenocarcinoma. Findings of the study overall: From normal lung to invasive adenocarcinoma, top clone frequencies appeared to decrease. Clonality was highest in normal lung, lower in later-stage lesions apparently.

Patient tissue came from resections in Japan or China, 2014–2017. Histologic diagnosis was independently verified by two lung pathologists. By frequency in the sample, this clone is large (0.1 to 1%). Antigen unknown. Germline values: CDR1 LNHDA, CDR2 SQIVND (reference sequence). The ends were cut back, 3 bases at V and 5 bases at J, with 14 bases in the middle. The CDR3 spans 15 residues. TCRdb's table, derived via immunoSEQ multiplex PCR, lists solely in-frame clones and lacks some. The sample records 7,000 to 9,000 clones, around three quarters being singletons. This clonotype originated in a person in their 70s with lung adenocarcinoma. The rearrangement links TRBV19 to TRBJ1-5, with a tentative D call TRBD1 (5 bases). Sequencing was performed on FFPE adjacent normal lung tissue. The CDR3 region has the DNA TGTGCCAGTAGTATCGGGACCCGACCCGATCAGCCCCAGCATTTT. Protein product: CASSIGTRPDQPQHF.